The next 19 T cell receptor beta chains were all read from a single sample in a study of cytomegalovirus exposure and HLA in healthy donors (TCRdb year 2017). The library was made by the immunoSEQ multiplex PCR assay. For the multiplex PCR, a mixture combining 60 forward primers for TCR Vbeta segments and 13 reverse primers for TCR Jbeta segments was used. TCRdb retrieved this table from immuneACCESS and kept in-frame rearrangements only. Not all clones are present; in checked studies, unresolved V genes account for under half, and no reason is known for the remainder. This sample holds almost 200,000 clones; roughly 83% were observed only once. Of the sample, approximately 0.36% is held by the ten largest clones. What was sequenced was PBMCs. The receptors were gathered from a male donor in good health and CMV-seropositive.

The genes are TRBV2 and TRBJ2-7, with TRBD2 as a possible D gene (5 bases). CDR1 and CDR2 (germline): SNHLY, FYNNEI. The germline V and J ends were trimmed by 3 bases and 3 bases, with 12 bases remaining between them. This CDR3 is built from 14 residues. The CDR3 reads CASSDPGFIYEQYF. CDR3 coding DNA: TGTGCCAGCAGTGATCCGGGATTTATCTACGAGCAGTACTTC.

This clone was seen more than once but under ten times. The gene calls are TRBV4-3 and TRBJ2-2, with a tentative D call TRBD2 (5 bases). Germline V gene sequence: CDR1 LGHNA, CDR2 YSLEER. V lost 3 bases and J 6 bases, leaving 14 bases between the germline ends. The CDR3 runs 15 residues. CDR3 protein: CASSQVAEAAGELFF. The CDR3 nucleotides read TGCGCCAGCAGCCAGGTCGCGGAAGCGGCCGGGGAGCTGTTTTTT.

This chain links TRBV7-3 with TRBJ2-1; 16 nucleotides line up with TRBD2. This CDR3 is 17 amino acids long. Per germline, CDR1 SGHTA and CDR2 FQGTGA. With V trimmed by 0 bases and J by 7 bases, 3 bases remained unmatched. DNA of the CDR3: TGTGCCAGCAGCTTAACCGGGACTAGCGGGAGGGGAAATGAGCAGTTCTTC. It codes for CASSLTGTSGRGNEQFF.

CDR3 DNA sequence: TGTGCCAGCAGCCCGGACGGGACTTCCTACAATGAGCAGTTCTTC. Encoded protein: CASSPDGTSYNEQFF. The chain links TRBV7-3 to TRBJ2-1; D is perhaps TRBD2 (6 bases). Trimming cost V 5 bases and J 1 base, with 12 bases left between them. The CDR3 runs to 15 residues. Germline V CDR1 and CDR2: SGHTA, FQGTGA. The full variable domain, its missing parts supplied by reference TRBV7-3 and TRBJ2-1, is GAGVSQTPSNKVTEKGKYVELRCDPISGHTALYWYRQSLGQGPEFLIYFQGTGAADDSGLPNDRFFAVRPEGSVSTLKIQRTERGDSAVYLCASSPDGTSYNEQFFGPGTRLTVL.

The chain recombines TRBV18 with TRBJ1-1, with D unresolved. The CDR3 covers 13 residues. Germline CDR1 is KGHSH and CDR2 is LQKENI. The V and J ends lost 2 bases and 2 bases respectively, with 6 bases between them. The CDR3 here is CASSPGLNTEAFF. In DNA, the CDR3 is TGTGCCAGCTCACCAGGGCTTAACACTGAAGCTTTCTTT.

V usage is TRBV5-1 and J usage is TRBJ2-2; TRBD2 matches at 8 bases. V dropped 0 bases and J dropped 4; count of bases not matched to a gene: 8. Germline V CDR1 and CDR2: SGHRS, YFSETQ. This CDR3 has 17 residues. DNA for the CDR3: TGCGCCAGCAGCTTGGGGTATCCGGGAGGGCGCACCGGGGAGCTGTTTTTT. This encodes CASSLGYPGGRTGELFF.

The chain joins TRBV19 to TRBJ2-4; D is perhaps TRBD1 (5 bases). The germline gives CDR1 LNHDA, CDR2 SQIVND (reference sequence). The V end lost 8 bases, the J end lost 0 bases, and 14 bases lay between the germline ends. CDR3 length: 15 amino acids. The CDR3 spells CASSTDLLAKNIQYF. In DNA, the CDR3 is TGTGCCAGTTCGACAGATCTACTAGCCAAAAACATTCAGTACTTC. Full variable domain (outside the CDR3, taken from reference TRBV19 and TRBJ2-4): DGGITQSPKYLFRKEGQNVTLSCEQNLNHDAMYWYRQDPGQGLRLIYYSQIVNDFQKGDIAEGYSVSREKKESFPLTVTSAQKNPTAFYLCASSTDLLAKNIQYFGAGTRLSVL.

V and J are TRBV4-2 and TRBJ1-2, with 8 positions matching TRBD1. Germline CDR1 is LGHNA and CDR2 is YNFKEQ. This CDR3 is 17 amino acids long. V shed 1 base and J 2 bases; nucleotides not matched to a gene: 9. The CDR3 nucleotides read TGTGCCAGCAGCCAAGGGGCAGAGAGGACAGGGAACTATGGCTACACCTTC. Its translation: CASSQGAERTGNYGYTF.

V and J are TRBV9 and TRBJ1-4; 10 positions agree with TRBD1. The V gene's germline CDR1 is SGDLS and CDR2 YYNGEE. The CDR3 contains 14 residues. J was trimmed by 7 bases and V by 3 bases; bases with no gene match: 3. The CDR3 here is CASSGTGGREKLFF. The CDR3 DNA sequence: TGTGCCAGCAGCGGGACAGGGGGACGTGAAAAACTGTTTTTT.

This rearrangement joins TRBV4-3 to TRBJ2-1; 7 bases agree with TRBD2. Germline V CDR1 and CDR2: LGHNA, YSLEER. V was pared by 0 bases and J by 4 bases, with 9 bases of the junction left unmatched. This CDR3 is 17 amino acids long. The CDR3, as DNA: TGCGCCAGCAGCCAAGATCGGACTAGTGGGGTTTACAATGAGCAGTTCTTC. Protein product: CASSQDRTSGVYNEQFF.

This chain links TRBV7-9 with TRBJ2-1; TRBD1 is a possible D gene (5 bases). Germline assignment: CDR1 SEHNR and CDR2 FQNEAQ (reference sequence). The CDR3 runs to 13 residues. V dropped 0 bases and J dropped 6 bases, with 6 bases sitting between them. The CDR3 sequence: CASSLAGVNEQFF. The DNA of the CDR3 is TGTGCCAGCAGCTTAGCAGGGGTCAATGAGCAGTTCTTC.

This rearrangement joins TRBV5-1 to TRBJ2-2, with 11 bases fitting TRBD2. Trimming removed 1 base from V and 8 bases from J; junction bases left unmatched: 4. The germline V gene has CDR1 SGHRS and CDR2 YFSETQ. The CDR3 contains 15 residues. CDR3 loop: CASSLSTSGAGELFF. The CDR3 DNA is TGCGCCAGCAGCTTGTCGACTAGCGGGGCTGGGGAGCTGTTTTTT.

The V and J genes are TRBV7-3 and TRBJ2-2; 10 bases are a match to TRBD2. Germline-derived CDR1 and CDR2 are SGHTA and FQGTGA. V shed 8 bases and J 8 bases; nucleotides not matched to a gene: 14. The CDR3 sequence is 16 residues long. CDR3 DNA: TGTGCCAGCCGCGGAGGGCTAGCGGGAGCGGTGGGGGAGCTGTTTTTT. Protein sequence: CASRGGLAGAVGELFF.

The chain recombines TRBV9 with TRBJ1-1; the D gene is possibly TRBD1 (5 bases). Germline assignment: CDR1 SGDLS and CDR2 YYNGEE. Trimming removed 3 bases from V and 0 bases from J, with 12 bases in between. There are 15 residues in the CDR3. CDR3: CASSGDLLMNTEAFF. CDR3 bases: TGTGCCAGCAGCGGGGACTTACTCATGAACACTGAAGCTTTCTTT.

CDR3 loop: CASSDNRGSYEQYF. As DNA, the CDR3 is TGTGCCAGCAGTGATAACAGGGGCTCCTACGAGCAGTACTTC. This rearrangement joins TRBV2 to TRBJ2-7; 7 bases map to TRBD1. V dropped 3 bases and J dropped 0; count of bases not matched to a gene: 2. The CDR3 spans 14 residues. Germline CDR1 reads SNHLY; CDR2 reads FYNNEI.

This chain connects TRBV7-9 to TRBJ2-7; TRBD1 aligns across 9 bases. Germline V CDR1 and CDR2: SEHNR, FQNEAQ (reference sequence). The V segment lost 5 bases and the J segment 2 bases; nucleotides outside the gene matches: 7. CDR3 length equals 15 residues. The CDR3 here is CASSQVGTGPYEQYF. The CDR3, as DNA: TGTGCCAGCAGCCAGGTCGGGACAGGGCCCTACGAGCAGTACTTC.

This clone was recorded once. This rearrangement joins TRBV6-5 to TRBJ1-5; maybe TRBD1 (5 bases). Germline V gene lookup returns CDR1 MNHEY and CDR2 SVGAGI. The CDR3 is 14 residues long. Trimming left V 7 bases short and J 4 bases short, with 14 bases between. The CDR3 loop is CASTTGGGNQPQHF. Written as DNA, the CDR3 is TGTGCCAGCACCACCGGGGGGGGGAATCAGCCCCAGCATTTT.

This sequence joins TRBV30 and TRBJ1-5; D perhaps matches TRBD1 (5 bases). The V gene lost 3 bases and the J gene lost 0 bases, with 6 bases spanning the gap. CDR3 size: 13 residues. Germline V gives CDR1 GTSNPN, CDR2 SVGIG (reference sequence). As DNA, the CDR3 is TGTGCCTGGAGGGACAATAGCAATCAGCCCCAGCATTTT. Protein product: CAWRDNSNQPQHF. Using reference TRBV30 and TRBJ1-5 for the parts outside the CDR3, the full variable domain is SQTIHQWPATLVQPVGSPLSLECTVEGTSNPNLYWYRQAAGRGLQLLFYSVGIGQISSEVPQNLSASRPQDRQFILSSKKLLLSDSGFYLCAWRDNSNQPQHFGDGTRLSIL.

The chain links TRBV7-9 to TRBJ2-1, with D hard to call. The CDR3 runs 16 residues. Germline lookup yields CDR1 SEHNR and CDR2 FQNEAQ (reference sequence). V was shortened by 5 bases and J by 2 bases, with 16 bases between the two germline ends. This CDR3 is CASSPPREAPYNEQFF. The CDR3 DNA is TGTGCCAGCAGCCCGCCAAGAGAGGCCCCCTACAATGAGCAGTTCTTC.